This T cell receptor (beta chain) was recorded in a study of vaccination effects on CD4 cells after COVID-19 (dated by TCRdb to the early 2020s). Turning to the overall study: Across the study, the median time from the second dose to post-vaccine sampling was 72 days (range 14 to 241). In the study, cultures from other donors were sequenced using the Oncomine TCR Beta short-read assay on an Illumina iSeq 100. A total of 10 COVID-19 convalescent patients and a handful of SARS-CoV-2-naive healthy vaccine recipients were included in the full study. The study compared SARS-CoV-2 spike-specific CD4+ TCR repertoires before and after mRNA vaccination in COVID-19 convalescent patients and infection-naive vaccine recipients. The full study reports these points: In healthy vaccine recipients, vaccine-induced clones were almost all SARS-CoV-2 mono-reactive, with only 1 of 255 cross-reactive with common cold coronaviruses. Marked clonal contraction was observed in both infection-induced and vaccine-induced clones at late post-vaccination timepoints, consistent with waning T cell responses. The study was limited by a small number of convalescent patients, and early post-infection timepoints were lacking.

In the ViraFEST assay, PBMC were stimulated with viral peptide pools, and antigen-specific CD4+ T cell clonotypes were then identified by expansion using TCR sequencing. After approximately 11 days of culture, CD4+ T cells were isolated with the EasySep CD4+ T cell isolation kit. Each participant got two doses of an mRNA SARS-CoV-2 vaccine, either BNT162b2 or mRNA-1273. None of the healthy vaccine recipients had a prior SARS-CoV-2 infection, which was confirmed by nucleocapsid antibody tests that came back negative both before and after vaccination. Each well held some 1.9 million PBMC cultured in IMDM containing roughly 5% human AB serum, 9.5 to 10 IU/ml IL-2 and gentamicin, along with 10 ug/ml peptides. On days 3 and 7, half of the culture medium was replaced with fresh IL-2-containing medium. Each peptide stimulation condition was cultured in triplicate wells unless otherwise noted. Using Ficoll-Paque Plus gradient centrifugation, PBMC were separated from whole blood and then either used fresh or cryopreserved at -140C. Overlapping peptide pools spanned the spike proteins of SARS-CoV-2 and the common cold coronaviruses HCoV-NL63, HCoV-OC43 and HCoV-229E. The QIAamp micro DNA kit was used to extract genomic DNA from the cultured CD4+ T cells.

Worth noting for this clone: What antigen it recognizes has not been identified. Base quality data are lacking; no much larger clone is found one base away.

Per the germline V gene, SNHLY is the CDR1 and FYNNEI is the CDR2. From the cysteine up to the phenylalanine, the CDR3 has a length of 16 residues. Just CDR3 DNA is preserved here, 48 bases in frame from base 1. The V end gives up 5 bases and the J end 5 bases, leaving 11 bases in the junction not matched to a gene. Libraries came from the immunoSEQ multiplex PCR assay. DNA from the cultured and isolated CD4+ T cells underwent TCR beta CDR3 sequencing. On the authors' methods: The analysis removed non-productive TCR sequences, trimmed reads to the CDR3 region, and retained only CDR3s that were 7 or more amino acids long. Antigen-specific clonotypes were identified with the MANAFEST web app by comparing expansion in peptide wells against reference cultures. For clones to be considered positive, expansion at FDR<0.05 versus reference and all other wells, an odds ratio above 5, and a frequency above 0.1% in two replicate wells were required. Cross-reactive clonotypes were defined as significantly expanded in SARS-CoV-2 spike wells and in at least one common cold coronavirus spike condition. Levenshtein distance calculated with the stringdist R package was used to assess CDR3 similarity, and unrooted trees were constructed with ape in R 3.6.1. TCRdb re-hosts the immuneACCESS table, in-frame sequences only. Its copies lack some clones; in the studies checked, an unresolved V gene accounts for under half of them, and the cause for the rest is not known. That table furnishes V, J and clone size, whereas the DNA furnished D and trimming. This sample comprises roughly 43,000 clones, 65% to 75% of them detected only once. The ten largest make up about 15% of the sample.

The sample here was CD4+ T cells from PBMCs cultured with HCoV-OC43 spike peptides, taken after COVID-19 vaccination. Interpreted using the paper, the cell subset or site label stands for: HCoV-OC43 spike overlapping peptide pool stimulation. This sequence originates from a human donor who received a COVID-19 vaccine. Recombination joined TRBV2 with TRBJ2-5; TRBD2 fits 10 bases in the junction. The DNA is TGTGCCAGCAGTTCACAAGGGCTAGCGGGAGAGGAGACCCAGTACTTC. This yields the protein CASSSQGLAGEETQYF.